Shown below are 6 T cell receptor beta chains from a single sample sequenced in a study of shared clonotypes between healthy human individuals. Repertoires were generated with immunoSEQ multiplex PCR, while TCRdb's copy carries only in-frame clones and drops some. The table lists about 2 million clones, 85% to 95% of them singletons. Source material: naive CD4+ T cells sorted from blood. This sample's subset: CD45RA+ positively selected. All receptors come from a man aged 18 to 29 in good health.

On this clone itself: At the DNA level, this CDR3 is encoded by other sequences in the same sample as well. The chain links TRBV6-5 to TRBJ2-1, with 8 positions matching TRBD1. Trimming cost V 0 bases and J 7 bases; bases outside gene matches: 5. This CDR3 has 15 amino acids. CDR1 and CDR2 from the germline V gene are MNHEY and SVGAGI. CDR3 sequence reads: CASSYSGTGSNEQFF. The DNA for the CDR3 is TGTGCCAGCAGTTACTCCGGGACAGGAAGTAATGAGCAGTTCTTC.

The chain is built from TRBV11-2 and TRBJ1-4; D is ambiguous. CDR1 is SGHAT, CDR2 FQNNGV, per germline. Trimming removed 5 bases from V and 3 bases from J, with 7 bases in between. The CDR3 has 13 amino acids. The CDR3 bases are TGTGCCAGCAGCAGGGCCCCTAATGAAAAACTGTTTTTT. It encodes CASSRAPNEKLFF.

V and J are TRBV11-2 and TRBJ2-5, with TRBD2 as a possible D gene (5 bases). The germline V gene encodes CDR1 SGHAT and CDR2 FQNNGV. Trimming stripped 0 bases from V and 5 bases from J, with 19 bases between. This CDR3 spans 17 amino acids. The CDR3 DNA reads TGTGCCAGCAGCTTAGAGGGCAGACTAAGCTTGGGCGAGACCCAGTACTTC. Amino acid sequence: CASSLEGRLSLGETQYF.

This chain uses TRBV28 with TRBJ1-1; D is possibly TRBD1 (5 bases). The CDR3 totals 13 residues. CDR1 and CDR2 (germline): MDHEN, SYDVKM. Between the trimmed V and J ends, which lost 6 bases and 5 bases, there was a span of 13 bases. The CDR3 protein is CASSKSRVTEAFF. In DNA, the CDR3 is TGTGCCAGCAGCAAATCCAGGGTAACTGAAGCTTTCTTT.

The chain combines TRBV30 with TRBJ2-5; the match to TRBD2 covers 12 bases. V trimming: 3 bases; J trimming: 2 bases; junction bases outside the gene matches: 4. The CDR3 runs 15 residues. CDR1 and CDR2 (germline): GTSNPN, SVGIG (reference sequence). The CDR3 DNA is TGTGCCTGGAGGCTGACTAGCGGGAGACAAGAGACCCAGTACTTC. It yields the protein CAWRLTSGRQETQYF.

This rearrangement joins TRBV10-2 to TRBJ2-5; 7 positions match TRBD2. CDR1 WSHSY and CDR2 SAAADI come from the germline V gene. Trimming at V came to 3 bases and at J to 8 bases, leaving 12 bases not matched to a gene. This CDR3 contains 15 residues. The CDR3 sequence: CASSDGTARGDTQYF. CDR3 sequence (DNA): TGCGCCAGCAGTGATGGAACGGCTCGGGGGGATACCCAGTACTTC.